This entry features one TCR beta chain sequence. This entry comes from a study of T cell changes during pregnancy in multiple sclerosis. The CDR3 runs 16 residues. Between the trimmed V and J ends, which lost 0 bases and 8 bases, there was a span of 18 bases. Per germline, CDR1 SGDLS and CDR2 YYNGEE. Sequenced by immunoSEQ multiplex PCR; TCRdb stores in-frame clones only, minus some. This table has about 57,000 clones, approximately 92% appearing once. The chain has TRBV9 and TRBJ1-3; possibly TRBD1 for D (6 bases). The sequence derives from a female donor with multiple sclerosis, enrolled in a pregnancy study. The sample here was CD4+ T cells from peripheral blood mononuclear cells, taken in the third trimester of pregnancy. The CDR3 loop reads CASSVEGRGGADTIYF. The CDR3 region has the DNA TGTGCCAGCAGCGTAGAAGGGAGGGGGGGGGCAGACACCATATATTTT.